The source of this T cell receptor beta chain is a study of T cell repertoires in cytomegalovirus infection. About the research overall: Selected CMV epitopes included recently identified HLA-C-restricted ones as well as well-studied HLA-B-restricted ones. Public TCR beta signatures marked donors with CMV infection and the matching HLA. Study-wide points: It was HLA-C-restricted CMV-specific TCR beta clonotypes that dominated the response ex vivo.

V was shortened by 5 bases and J by 0 bases, with 11 bases between the two germline ends. CDR1 and CDR2 from the germline V gene are SEHNR and FQNEAQ (reference sequence). This CDR3 contains 15 residues. This clonotype was counted only a few times. What it binds is not known. TCRdb independently ran MiXCR on the reads; one entry per CDR3 protein. The table records tens of thousands of distinct CDR3 sequences, under 55% of them present only once. The TCR originated in a human donor in good health (CMV status not recorded). Some clones in this sample may be carry-over from other donors' samples. The chain couples TRBV7-9 to TRBJ1-3; D is perhaps TRBD1 (5 bases). The sequencing here drew on CD8+ T cells from cultured PBMCs, taken from culture after CMV antigen stimulation. CDR3 in DNA: TGTGCCAGCAGCCTGCTTGGGGGCTCTGGAAACACCATATATTTT. It is translated as CASSLLGGSGNTIYF.